The next 10 T cell receptor beta chains were all read from a single sample in a study of shared clonotypes between healthy human individuals. The table came from immunoSEQ multiplex PCR; TCRdb's copy has only in-frame clones and leaves some out. The sample shows about 2,500,000 clones, approximately 94% of them seen only once. The sequenced sample consisted of naive CD4+ T cells sorted from blood. The subset is: CD45RA+ positively selected. The receptors here all came from a young man in good health.

The chain employs TRBV11-2 and TRBJ1-2; no reliable D call. The V and J ends lost 5 bases and 3 bases respectively, with 10 bases between them. The CDR3 length is 13 residues. The germline V gene has CDR1 SGHAT and CDR2 FQNNGV. The CDR3 spells CASSRQVDYGYTF. The CDR3, as DNA: TGTGCCAGCAGCCGCCAGGTGGACTATGGCTACACCTTC.

This chain links TRBV28 with TRBJ1-6; D ambiguous. The V end lost 6 bases, the J end lost 14 bases, and 14 bases lay between the germline ends. CDR1 is MDHEN, CDR2 SYDVKM, per germline. CDR3 size: 12 residues. CDR3 sequence (DNA): TGTGCCAGCAGCCTTTTGAGGGAGGCCCTCCACTTT. Translating it yields CASSLLREALHF.

A single count supports this clone. The sample holds other DNA sequences that translate to the same CDR3. CDR3 sequence (DNA): TGCGCCAGCAGCTTGGGCGGTGGCAATCAGCCCCAGCATTTT. Its protein is CASSLGGGNQPQHF. The chain employs TRBV5-1 and TRBJ1-5; D unclear. This CDR3 spans 14 amino acids. With 0 bases removed from V and 2 bases from J, the gap between germline ends came to 6 bases. Germline V gene lookup returns CDR1 SGHRS and CDR2 YFSETQ.

This clone has more than one count but fewer than ten. This sequence joins TRBV9 and TRBJ1-1; D gene unclear. The CDR3 totals 13 residues. The V end lost 0 bases, the J end lost 4 bases, and 7 bases lay between the germline ends. Per the germline V gene, CDR1 is SGDLS and CDR2 is YYNGEE. The CDR3 reads CASSVAGLTEAFF. In nucleotides, the CDR3 is TGTGCCAGCAGCGTAGCGGGTCTCACTGAAGCTTTCTTT.

The V call is TRBV5-1, the J call TRBJ2-7, with 11 positions matching TRBD1. Per the germline V gene, CDR1 is SGHRS and CDR2 is YFSETQ. J was trimmed by 4 bases and V by 4 bases; bases with no gene match: 10. The CDR3 extends over 16 amino acids. CDR3 DNA sequence: TGCGCCAGCAGCCGGACCGGGACAGGGGGTTTATACGAGCAGTACTTC. It encodes CASSRTGTGGLYEQYF.

The chain carries TRBV5-1 and TRBJ2-7; TRBD1 might be the D (6 bases). This CDR3 is 14 amino acids long. Germline assignment: CDR1 SGHRS and CDR2 YFSETQ. With 4 bases removed from V and 6 bases from J, the gap between germline ends came to 17 bases. The CDR3 region has the DNA TGCGCCAGCAGCCTGACCGGGACAACCGTCGAGCAGTACTTC. It is translated as CASSLTGTTVEQYF.

This chain connects TRBV6-5 to TRBJ2-5, with 10 nucleotides matching TRBD2. Per the germline V gene, CDR1 is MNHEY and CDR2 is SVGAGI. The V gene end was trimmed by 4 bases and the J gene end by 4 bases; junction bases not matched to a gene: 9. The CDR3 contains 16 residues. CDR3 nucleotides: TGTGCCAGCAGTTCCAGAACGACTAGCGGGCTAGAGACCCAGTACTTC. As protein: CASSSRTTSGLETQYF.

In its sample, this clone was seen a few times. This chain joins TRBV6-1 and TRBJ1-2; D call uncertain. Germline V CDR1 and CDR2: MNHNS, SASEGT. CDR3 length equals 14 residues. V was trimmed by 2 bases and J by 2 bases, leaving 9 bases between them. The CDR3 DNA is TGTGCCAGCAGTGAATACTACACCAACTATGGCTACACCTTC. It encodes CASSEYYTNYGYTF.

As to this clone: In the same sample, other DNA sequences code for this CDR3. J is TRBJ1-6 and V is TRBV6-1; TRBD1 matches 10 bases. Germline trimming cut 5 bases from V and 7 bases from J; bases unmatched to any gene: 5. The germline CDR1 and CDR2 sequences are MNHNS and SASEGT. The CDR3 runs 15 residues. The CDR3 loop reads CASSPRTGGNSPLHF. CDR3 nucleotides: TGTGCCAGCAGTCCGCGGACAGGGGGAAATTCACCCCTCCACTTT.

The chain recombines TRBV5-1 with TRBJ2-5, with a possible D match to TRBD2 (5 bases). The CDR3 length is 16 residues. Germline values: CDR1 SGHRS, CDR2 YFSETQ. V was clipped by 1 base and J by 4 bases, with 17 bases between them. CDR3: CASSLNRGTVGETQYF. CDR3 nucleotide sequence: TGCGCCAGCAGCTTGAATCGGGGTACGGTCGGAGAGACCCAGTACTTC.